The 2 T cell receptor beta chains below come from one sample, sequenced in a study of blood T cell repertoires in COVID-19. Using immunoSEQ multiplex PCR, the repertoire was profiled, and TCRdb retains in-frame clones only, with some absent. The profile shows approximately 170,000 clones, over 75% of them singletons. The sample consisted of peripheral blood. The receptors were sampled from a man aged 65 to 85 who had recovered from COVID-19.

Worth noting for this clone: The same CDR3 can be traced to other DNA sequences in this sample. The CDR3 nucleotides read TGTGCCAGCAGTTTATCGGGTCTAGCGGGAGCCTACGAGCAGTACTTC. It codes for CASSLSGLAGAYEQYF. The rearrangement joins TRBV27 to TRBJ2-7, with TRBD2 matching over 10 bases. The CDR3 sequence is 16 residues long. Germline V gene lookup returns CDR1 MNHEY and CDR2 SMNVEV (reference sequence). V shed 0 bases, J shed 2 bases, and the junction held 4 bases outside the gene matches.

The rearrangement joins TRBV7-2 to TRBJ2-5; TRBD2 matches 9 bases. Germline values: CDR1 SGHTA, CDR2 FQGNSA. This CDR3 has 14 amino acids. J was trimmed by 3 bases and V by 5 bases; bases with no gene match: 4. This CDR3 is CASSLRLAEETQYF. The CDR3 DNA follows: TGTGCCAGCAGCCTCCGACTAGCGGAAGAGACCCAGTACTTC.